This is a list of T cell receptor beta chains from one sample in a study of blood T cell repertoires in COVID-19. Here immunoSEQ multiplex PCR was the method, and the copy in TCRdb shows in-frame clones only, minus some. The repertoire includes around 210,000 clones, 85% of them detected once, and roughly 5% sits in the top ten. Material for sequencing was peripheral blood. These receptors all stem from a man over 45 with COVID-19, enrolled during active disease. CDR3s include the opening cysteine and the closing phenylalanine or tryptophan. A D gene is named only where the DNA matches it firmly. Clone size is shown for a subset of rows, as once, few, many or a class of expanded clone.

cdr3_nt: TGCGCCAGCAGCTTGGTTGCAGGGGGGAATTCACCCCTCCACTTT; cdr3_aa: CASSLVAGGNSPLHF; clone_size: -; v_call: TRBV5-1; d_call: TRBD1; j_call: TRBJ1-6
cdr3_nt: TGCGCCAGCAGCCAAAGCGGGGGGGTCTCCTACAATGAGCAGTTCTTC; cdr3_aa: CASSQSGGVSYNEQFF; clone_size: -; v_call: TRBV4-1; d_call: TRBD2; j_call: TRBJ2-1
cdr3_nt: TGCGCCAGCACCGGGACAGGACAAGAGACCCAGTACTTC; cdr3_aa: CASTGTGQETQYF; clone_size: -; v_call: TRBV4-1; d_call: TRBD1; j_call: TRBJ2-5
cdr3_nt: TGTGCCAGCAGTTTATCGACAGGGGGCATGGACACTGAAGCTTTCTTT; cdr3_aa: CASSLSTGGMDTEAFF; clone_size: few; v_call: TRBV27; d_call: TRBD1; j_call: TRBJ1-1
cdr3_nt: TGTGCCAGCAGTGTTTCGCGGCCTCCTTACGAGCAGTACTTC; cdr3_aa: CASSVSRPPYEQYF; clone_size: -; v_call: TRBV2; d_call: -; j_call: TRBJ2-7
cdr3_nt: TGCGCCAGCAGCTTCGGACAGGGGGCGGGAACTGAAAAACTGTTTTTT; cdr3_aa: CASSFGQGAGTEKLFF; clone_size: -; v_call: TRBV5-1; d_call: TRBD1; j_call: TRBJ1-4
cdr3_nt: TGTGCCAGCGCCGTGGGGCCGGGCCTAACTAATGAAAAACTGTTTTTT; cdr3_aa: CASAVGPGLTNEKLFF; clone_size: -; v_call: TRBV27; d_call: -; j_call: TRBJ1-4
cdr3_nt: TGCAGCGTTGGTCCTAGCGGGGTAGGAGATACGCAGTATTTT; cdr3_aa: CSVGPSGVGDTQYF; clone_size: -; v_call: TRBV29-1; d_call: TRBD2; j_call: TRBJ2-3
cdr3_nt: TGTGCCAGCAGTGATGCAGCGGGGGCCCAGCAGTTCTTC; cdr3_aa: CASSDAAGAQQFF; clone_size: -; v_call: TRBV2; d_call: TRBD2; j_call: TRBJ2-1
cdr3_nt: TGTGCCAGCAGTCCAAAGGGGGCCGGGGCCAACGTCCTGACTTTC; cdr3_aa: CASSPKGAGANVLTF; clone_size: -; v_call: TRBV2; d_call: TRBD1; j_call: TRBJ2-6
cdr3_nt: TGTGCCACCAGTGAGGGACAGGGGAGCTCCTACGAGCAGTACTTC; cdr3_aa: CATSEGQGSSYEQYF; clone_size: -; v_call: TRBV24-1; d_call: TRBD1; j_call: TRBJ2-7
cdr3_nt: TGTGCCAGCAGTCTCCGGGACAGGCTACCCTATGGCTACACCTTC; cdr3_aa: CASSLRDRLPYGYTF; clone_size: -; v_call: TRBV6-5; d_call: TRBD1; j_call: TRBJ1-2
cdr3_nt: TGTGCCAGCTCACTTGGAAAGGAGGGGAACTATGGCTACACCTTC; cdr3_aa: CASSLGKEGNYGYTF; clone_size: -; v_call: TRBV18; d_call: -; j_call: TRBJ1-2
cdr3_nt: TGTGCCAGCAGCTTTGACAGGTTGAATGAAGCTTTCTTT; cdr3_aa: CASSFDRLNEAFF; clone_size: -; v_call: TRBV7-2; d_call: -; j_call: TRBJ1-1
cdr3_nt: TGTGCCATCAGTGTGGGGGCAGGGGCGATCGATGGCTACACCTTC; cdr3_aa: CAISVGAGAIDGYTF; clone_size: -; v_call: TRBV10-3; d_call: -; j_call: TRBJ1-2
cdr3_nt: TGTGCCAGCAGCCATTCTCTACTAGCGGGGAACGAGCAGTACTTC; cdr3_aa: CASSHSLLAGNEQYF; clone_size: -; v_call: TRBV4-2; d_call: TRBD2; j_call: TRBJ2-7
cdr3_nt: TGTGCCAACCAGGGGCGATGGATAATGAACACTGAAGCTTTCTTT; cdr3_aa: CANQGRWIMNTEAFF; clone_size: -; v_call: TRBV2; d_call: -; j_call: TRBJ1-1
cdr3_nt: TGCGCCAGCAGCTTGCATAGCGGGTTAGCCAAAAACATTCAGTACTTC; cdr3_aa: CASSLHSGLAKNIQYF; clone_size: -; v_call: TRBV5-1; d_call: TRBD2; j_call: TRBJ2-4
cdr3_nt: TGTGCCAGCAGTTACCTGGTGGCGGACAGGGGGCGGAGGAACACCGGGGAGCTGTTTTTT; cdr3_aa: CASSYLVADRGRRNTGELFF; clone_size: -; v_call: TRBV6-2/TRBV6-3; d_call: TRBD1; j_call: TRBJ2-2
cdr3_nt: TGTGCCATCAGCGTCGGGGGGTATGGTTCACCCCTCCACTTT; cdr3_aa: CAISVGGYGSPLHF; clone_size: -; v_call: TRBV10-3; d_call: -; j_call: TRBJ1-6
cdr3_nt: TGTGCCAGCAGCCAAGGATCTGGGACATTCTATGGCTACACCTTC; cdr3_aa: CASSQGSGTFYGYTF; clone_size: -; v_call: TRBV14; d_call: -; j_call: TRBJ1-2
cdr3_nt: TGTGCCAGCAGCCGTCCCCGGTCGGCAGGGACTACTGAAGCTTTCTTT; cdr3_aa: CASSRPRSAGTTEAFF; clone_size: -; v_call: TRBV11-2; d_call: -; j_call: TRBJ1-1
cdr3_nt: TGTGCCACGCTTCCGGGACAGGTCGGCGAGCAGTACTTC; cdr3_aa: CATLPGQVGEQYF; clone_size: -; v_call: TRBV6-5; d_call: TRBD1; j_call: TRBJ2-7
cdr3_nt: TGCAGCGTTGCTACCCGACAGGAAGGGAGCTACGAGCAGTACTTC; cdr3_aa: CSVATRQEGSYEQYF; clone_size: -; v_call: TRBV29-1; d_call: -; j_call: TRBJ2-7